This TCR beta chain came from a study of T cells after yellow fever vaccination. Study information: Preparation used SMART-Seq v4 Ultra Low Input for the low-cell-number fractions.

Each CDR3 protein is one row after TCRdb ran MiXCR on the 5' RACE reads. Altogether more than 300,000 distinct CDR3 sequences are present, approximately 4.5% being singletons, with the ten largest covering roughly a fifth. Study-level points and caveats: Abundant contaminating clonotypes from the bulk population could appear in FACS-sorted repertoires. Booster samples showed a return of most primary-vaccination clones (roughly 95% CD4, 85% to 90% CD8).

The germline gives CDR1 LGHNA, CDR2 YSLEER. V lost 0 bases and J 0 bases, leaving 8 bases between the germline ends. The CDR3 is made up of 15 amino acids. On this clonotype: The antigen is undetermined.

The sequenced sample was PBMCs, obtained 15 days after the yellow fever booster vaccination. This sequence joins TRBV4-3 and TRBJ1-2; no clear D gene. The receptor's source is a man in his late teens or twenties who received the YFV17D yellow fever vaccine. Here the CDR3 reads CASSQDEGSNYGYTF. The CDR3 nucleotides read TGCGCCAGCAGCCAAGATGAGGGATCTAACTATGGCTACACCTTC.